The rows below give T cell receptor beta chains drawn from one sample of a study of blood T cell repertoires in COVID-19. Generated by immunoSEQ multiplex PCR, the TCRdb table keeps only in-frame clones and is missing some. The sample carries over 50,000 clones, over 75% recorded once. Sequencing input: peripheral blood. All receptors derive from a human donor with active COVID-19. The donor label of this sample is uncertain. Both conserved end residues are part of each CDR3. A D gene is named only where the DNA matches it firmly. Only part of the rows carry a size: once, few, many, or a class if the clone is expanded.

D gene: TRBD1
V gene: TRBV4-1
J gene: TRBJ1-6
clone size: once
CDR3 DNA: TGCGCCAGCAGCCCGGGACAGGGGGATCTGGCCCTCCACTTT
CDR3 protein: CASSPGQGDLALHF

D gene: NA
V gene: TRBV10-1
J gene: TRBJ2-2
clone size: NA
CDR3 DNA: TGCGCCAGCAGTGGAGGACTATCCGGGAGAGGTGTCGGGGAGCTGTTTTTT
CDR3 protein: CASSGGLSGRGVGELFF

D gene: NA
V gene: TRBV5-6
J gene: TRBJ2-7
clone size: NA
CDR3 DNA: TGTGCCAGCAGCATACAGGGAGTCTACGAGCAGTACTTC
CDR3 protein: CASSIQGVYEQYF

D gene: TRBD1
V gene: TRBV28
J gene: TRBJ1-1
clone size: NA
CDR3 DNA: TGTGCCAGCAGTTTTCCGGGACAGGGTGGATGGACTGAAGCTTTCTTT
CDR3 protein: CASSFPGQGGWTEAFF

D gene: NA
V gene: TRBV14
J gene: TRBJ1-3
clone size: NA
CDR3 DNA: TGTGCCAGCTCAATCCTGAGTAACTCTGGAAACACCATATATTTT
CDR3 protein: CASSILSNSGNTIYF

D gene: TRBD2
V gene: TRBV5-1
J gene: TRBJ2-2
clone size: NA
CDR3 DNA: TGCGCCAGCAGCGCCGGGACTAGTATGAACACCGGGGAGCTGTTTTTT
CDR3 protein: CASSAGTSMNTGELFF

D gene: NA
V gene: TRBV29-1
J gene: TRBJ1-1
clone size: NA
CDR3 DNA: TGCAGCGTTGGAGGCAGAGCGAACACTGAAGCTTTCTTT
CDR3 protein: CSVGGRANTEAFF

D gene: NA
V gene: TRBV6-5
J gene: TRBJ1-5
clone size: NA
CDR3 DNA: TGTGCCAGTACTCCGACAGGCTTTAATCAGCCCCAGCATTTT
CDR3 protein: CASTPTGFNQPQHF

D gene: NA
V gene: TRBV27
J gene: TRBJ1-2
clone size: NA
CDR3 DNA: TGTGCCAGCAGTTGGGGCAGGGAATACGGCTACACCTTC
CDR3 protein: CASSWGREYGYTF

D gene: NA
V gene: TRBV27
J gene: TRBJ1-4
clone size: NA
CDR3 DNA: TGTGCCAGCAGTTTTCCCGGAAGGGCAGGGCGTGAAAAACTGTTTTTT
CDR3 protein: CASSFPGRAGREKLFF

D gene: TRBD1
V gene: TRBV14
J gene: TRBJ1-1
clone size: NA
CDR3 DNA: TGTGCCAGCAGCCAAGATTTCGGGACAGGGGGGACTGAAGCTTTCTTT
CDR3 protein: CASSQDFGTGGTEAFF

D gene: NA
V gene: TRBV9
J gene: TRBJ1-2
clone size: NA
CDR3 DNA: TGTGCCAGCAGCCCTTCGGACTACTATGGCTACACCTTC
CDR3 protein: CASSPSDYYGYTF

D gene: TRBD1
V gene: TRBV7-9
J gene: TRBJ1-1
clone size: NA
CDR3 DNA: TGTGCCAGCAACGGACAGGGGGTGTCCACTGAAGCTTTCTTT
CDR3 protein: CASNGQGVSTEAFF

D gene: TRBD2
V gene: TRBV30
J gene: TRBJ2-7
clone size: few
CDR3 DNA: TGTGCCTGGACGGCGGGACTAGGCTACGAGCAGTACTTC
CDR3 protein: CAWTAGLGYEQYF

D gene: NA
V gene: TRBV29-1
J gene: TRBJ2-7
clone size: NA
CDR3 DNA: TGCAGCGCTGCGGGGGTAGGGGGATTCTACGAGCAGTACTTC
CDR3 protein: CSAAGVGGFYEQYF

D gene: NA
V gene: TRBV27
J gene: TRBJ2-1
clone size: NA
CDR3 DNA: TGTGCCAGCAGTTTATTAACGGGAGTAATGGGAAATGAGCAGTTCTTC
CDR3 protein: CASSLLTGVMGNEQFF

D gene: NA
V gene: TRBV6-4
J gene: TRBJ2-1
clone size: NA
CDR3 DNA: TGTGCCAGCAGTGCCGAAGGGGGGGGCTCCTACAATGAGCAGTTCTTC
CDR3 protein: CASSAEGGGSYNEQFF

D gene: NA
V gene: TRBV7-9
J gene: TRBJ2-2
clone size: NA
CDR3 DNA: TGTGCCAGCAGCTTATTATTACGGCAGGGAAACACCGGGGAGCTGTTTTTT
CDR3 protein: CASSLLLRQGNTGELFF

D gene: NA
V gene: TRBV6-4
J gene: TRBJ2-7
clone size: once
CDR3 DNA: TGTGCCAGCAGTGACTCGTCCAGTGGTTTTCGCGGGACGGCCTCCTACGAGCAGTACTTC
CDR3 protein: CASSDSSSGFRGTASYEQYF

D gene: NA
V gene: TRBV6-5
J gene: TRBJ1-5
clone size: NA
CDR3 DNA: TGTGCCAGCTCAAGCCAGGGAAGCAATCAGCCCCAGCATTTT
CDR3 protein: CASSSQGSNQPQHF

D gene: NA
V gene: TRBV10-3
J gene: TRBJ2-2
clone size: NA
CDR3 DNA: TGTGCCACGACGGGCGGGGTGAACACCGGGGAGCTGTTTTTT
CDR3 protein: CATTGGVNTGELFF

D gene: NA
V gene: TRBV28
J gene: TRBJ1-1
clone size: NA
CDR3 DNA: TGTGCCAGCAGTTTATACCCGTCTAGGGAAGCTTTCTTT
CDR3 protein: CASSLYPSREAFF

D gene: TRBD2
V gene: TRBV6-5
J gene: TRBJ2-1
clone size: NA
CDR3 DNA: TGTGCCAGCAATGTGGCGGGAGGTAGCAATGAGCAGTTCTTC
CDR3 protein: CASNVAGGSNEQFF

D gene: TRBD1
V gene: TRBV12-5
J gene: TRBJ1-1
clone size: NA
CDR3 DNA: TGTGCTAGTGGTTCGGGACAGGGATCGCACACTGAAGCTTTCTTT
CDR3 protein: CASGSGQGSHTEAFF